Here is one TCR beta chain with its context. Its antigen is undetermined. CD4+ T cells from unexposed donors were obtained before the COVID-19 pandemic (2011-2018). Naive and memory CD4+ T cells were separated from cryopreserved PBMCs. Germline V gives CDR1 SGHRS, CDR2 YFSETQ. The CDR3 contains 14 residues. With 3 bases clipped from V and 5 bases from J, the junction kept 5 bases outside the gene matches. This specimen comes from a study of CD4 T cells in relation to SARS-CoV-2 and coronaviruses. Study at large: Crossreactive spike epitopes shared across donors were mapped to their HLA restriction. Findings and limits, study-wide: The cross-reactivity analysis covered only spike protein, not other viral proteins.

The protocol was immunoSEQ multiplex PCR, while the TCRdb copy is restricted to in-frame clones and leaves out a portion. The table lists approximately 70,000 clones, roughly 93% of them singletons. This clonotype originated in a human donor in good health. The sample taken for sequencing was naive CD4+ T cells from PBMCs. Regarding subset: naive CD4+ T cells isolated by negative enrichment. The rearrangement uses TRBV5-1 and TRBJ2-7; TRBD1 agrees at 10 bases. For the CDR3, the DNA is TGCGCCAGCAGCTGGACAGGGGGTTCTAACGAGCAGTACTTC. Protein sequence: CASSWTGGSNEQYF.